A selection of T cell receptor beta chains follows, all from one sample in a study of glioma-infiltrating T cells. Each CDR3 protein gets one entry after TCRdb re-called the multiplex PCR reads with MiXCR. The sample has roughly 190,000 distinct CDR3 sequences; about 32% are singletons. Source material: glioma tissue, nonneoplastic brain tissue, or PBMCs (not recorded which). The receptors were sampled from a human donor with low-grade glioma or glioblastoma, undergoing nonglioma brain surgery, or in good health (not recorded which). The conserved cysteine and the conserved F or W are not part of the CDR3 here.

V	J	CDR3
TRBV28	TRBJ2-5	ASSYTGGSLQETQY
TRBV27	TRBJ2-7	ASSRAGGYEQY
TRBV28	TRBJ1-3	ASSLRVSGNTIY
TRBV20-1	TRBJ2-7	SVQTTYEQY
TRBV4-1	TRBJ1-1	ASSQVKSVATEAF
TRBV19	TRBJ1-1	ASNPRRNTEAF
TRBV5-4	TRBJ2-7	ASSRMASRGGSSSYGQY
TRBV7-3	TRBJ1-1	ASSSNRNAEAF
TRBV19	TRBJ1-1	ASSLVVVCTEAF
TRBV27	TRBJ2-1	ASSLGGAYNEQF
TRBV5-5	TRBJ2-7	ASSPVSSYEQC
TRBV7-2	TRBJ2-7	ASSDQSGKSHGEQY
TRBV7-2	TRBJ2-3	ASSYRQGGPDTQY
TRBV20-1	TRBJ1-5	SVETGPNQPQH
TRBV15	TRBJ1-2	ATSRDPGKSGYT
TRBV28	TRBJ1-5	ASSLCQRNQPQH
TRBV24-1	TRBJ1-1	ATSQGGNTEAF
TRBV15	TRBJ2-1	ATSRDSGSYNEQF
TRBV18	TRBJ2-7	ASSPGGSLGSIPGQY
TRBV5-4	TRBJ2-7	DSSLGVATYEQY
TRBV20-1	TRBJ2-7	SAPRRDRETYEQY
TRBV12-3/TRBV12-4	TRBJ2-7	ASTSGYEQY
TRBV15	TRBJ2-1	ATSRGQGGEQF
TRBV7-9	TRBJ2-7	ASSLNRGGLGEQY
TRBV3-1	TRBJ2-7	ASPTSGSIYEQY
TRBV4-1	TRBJ2-7	ASSQGTGLAVYEQY
TRBV2	TRBJ2-1	ATRRGTNLGNEQF
TRBV7-2	TRBJ2-7	ASNPGPTYEQY
TRBV19	TRBJ1-6	ASSTTSGYFPLH
TRBV28	TRBJ1-5	ASPTRTGGNQPQH
TRBV6-4	TRBJ2-3	ASKRGTDTQY
TRBV28	TRBJ1-5	ATKSRNSNQPQH
TRBV6-5	TRBJ2-1	ASSHSKVPGTTRLYNEKF
TRBV9	TRBJ2-3	ASSVGQGTDTQY
TRBV5-4	TRBJ1-3	ASSFQGSAGNTIY
TRBV29-1	TRBJ2-5	SARRGRGETQY
TRBV3-1	TRBJ2-3	ASSQYDRITDTQY
TRBV28	TRBJ2-7	ASSFGPTGEQY
TRBV7-3	TRBJ2-2	ASSLTFAGELF
TRBV7-9	TRBJ2-5	ASSFGQGKGETQY
TRBV7-2	TRBJ2-7	ASSSPGQDYEQY
TRBV3-1	TRBJ1-4	ASSQGPQNEKLF
TRBV6-2/TRBV6-3	TRBJ1-3	ASSRDRLQIASGNTIY
TRBV27	TRBJ2-1	ASSSPTRGQLCEQF
TRBV14	TRBJ2-7	ASSPLPGLVKQY
TRBV9	TRBJ1-1	ASSVAGTRGREAF
TRBV14	TRBJ2-1	ASSRLAGGENEQF
TRBV20-1	TRBJ1-6	SARDSTEGNNSPLH